The present T cell receptor (beta chain) was sequenced within a study of OX40 agonist ivuxolimab in advanced cancers. About the research overall: Every 2 weeks, patients got intravenous ivuxolimab at one of six dose levels (0.01-10 mg/kg). Eligibility rules accepted prior anti-PD-1, anti-PD-L1 or anti-CTLA-4 therapy, and 40% had some.

Study-wide points: The authors did not determine the antigen specificity of the expanded peripheral T cells.

Measured with immunoSEQ multiplex PCR; TCRdb has only the in-frame clones, and not every one. The sample comprises over 30,000 clones, approximately 89% of which are singletons, and 0.8% to 1% rests with the top ten. Turning to this clone: Antigen specificity is unknown.

The CDR3 has 13 amino acids. V shed 5 bases, J shed 8 bases, and the junction held 6 bases outside the gene matches. Germline CDR1 MNHEY, CDR2 SVGAGI. The receptor was isolated from an adult with an advanced solid tumor such as melanoma, head and neck, liver or kidney cancer. This specimen consisted of CD4+ or CD8+ T cells sorted from blood, obtained in a trial of the OX40 agonist ivuxolimab. V is TRBV6-5 and J is TRBJ2-7, with 10 bases fitting TRBD1. For the CDR3, the DNA is TGTGCCAGCAGTCAGGGACAGGGGCCGAAGCAGTACTTC. It translates to CASSQGQGPKQYF.